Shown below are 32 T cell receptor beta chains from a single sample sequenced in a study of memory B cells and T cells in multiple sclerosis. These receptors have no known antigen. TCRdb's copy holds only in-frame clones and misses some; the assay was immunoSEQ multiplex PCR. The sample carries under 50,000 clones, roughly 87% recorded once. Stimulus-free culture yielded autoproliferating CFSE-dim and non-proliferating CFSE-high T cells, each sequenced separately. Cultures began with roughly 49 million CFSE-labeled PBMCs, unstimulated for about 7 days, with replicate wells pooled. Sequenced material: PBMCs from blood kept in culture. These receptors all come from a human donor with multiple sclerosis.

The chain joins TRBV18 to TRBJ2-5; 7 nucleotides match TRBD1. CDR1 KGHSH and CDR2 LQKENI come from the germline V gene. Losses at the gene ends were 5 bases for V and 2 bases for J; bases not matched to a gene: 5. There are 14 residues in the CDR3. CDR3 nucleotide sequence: TGTGCCAGCTCATCGCGGACAGGTCAAGAGACCCAGTACTTC. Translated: CASSSRTGQETQYF. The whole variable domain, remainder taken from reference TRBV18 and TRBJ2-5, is NAGVMQNPRHLVRRRGQEARLRCSPMKGHSHVYWYRQLPEEGLKFMVYLQKENIIDESGMPKERFSAEFPKEGPSILRIQQVVRGDSAAYFCASSSRTGQETQYFGPGTRLLVL.

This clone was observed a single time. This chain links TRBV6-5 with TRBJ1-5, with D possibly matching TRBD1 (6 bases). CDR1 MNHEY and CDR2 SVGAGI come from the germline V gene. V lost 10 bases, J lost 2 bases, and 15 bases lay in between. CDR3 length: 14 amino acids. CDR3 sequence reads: CATFRAGGNQPQHF. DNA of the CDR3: TGTGCCACCTTCCGGGCAGGGGGCAATCAGCCCCAGCATTTT.

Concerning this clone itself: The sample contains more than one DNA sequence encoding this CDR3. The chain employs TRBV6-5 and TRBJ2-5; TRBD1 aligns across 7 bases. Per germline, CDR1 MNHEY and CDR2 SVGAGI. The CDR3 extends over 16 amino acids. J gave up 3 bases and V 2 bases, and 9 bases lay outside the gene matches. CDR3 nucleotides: TGTGCCAGCAGTTACCTGCCGTCCGGGACAGAAGAGACCCAGTACTTC. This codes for CASSYLPSGTEETQYF.

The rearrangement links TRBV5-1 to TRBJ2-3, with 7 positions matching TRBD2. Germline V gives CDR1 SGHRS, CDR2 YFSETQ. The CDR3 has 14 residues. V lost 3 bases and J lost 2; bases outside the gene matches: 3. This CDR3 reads CASSYGTNTDTQYF. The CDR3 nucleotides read TGCGCCAGCAGCTACGGGACTAACACAGATACGCAGTATTTT.

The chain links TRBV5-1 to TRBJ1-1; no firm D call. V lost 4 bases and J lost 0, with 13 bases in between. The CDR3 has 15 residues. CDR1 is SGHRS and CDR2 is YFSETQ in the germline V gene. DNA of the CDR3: TGCGCCAGCAGCCGGGTCCCGGGGATGAACACTGAAGCTTTCTTT. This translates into CASSRVPGMNTEAFF.

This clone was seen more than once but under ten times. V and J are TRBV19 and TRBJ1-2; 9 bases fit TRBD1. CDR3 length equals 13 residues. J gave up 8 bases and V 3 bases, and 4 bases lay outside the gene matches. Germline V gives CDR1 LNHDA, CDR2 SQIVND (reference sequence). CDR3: CASSIDRGRGYTF. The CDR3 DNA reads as TGTGCCAGTAGTATCGACAGGGGGAGAGGCTACACCTTC.

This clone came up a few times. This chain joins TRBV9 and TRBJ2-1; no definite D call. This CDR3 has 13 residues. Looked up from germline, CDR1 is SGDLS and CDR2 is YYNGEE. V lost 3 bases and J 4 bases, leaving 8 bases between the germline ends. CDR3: CASSGTGYNEQFF. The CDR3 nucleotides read TGTGCCAGCAGCGGGACCGGATACAATGAGCAGTTCTTC.

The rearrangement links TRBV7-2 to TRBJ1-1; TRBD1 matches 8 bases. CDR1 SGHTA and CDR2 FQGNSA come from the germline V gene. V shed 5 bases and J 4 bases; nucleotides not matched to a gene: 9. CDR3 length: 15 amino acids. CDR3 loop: CASSLPLGQGTEAFF. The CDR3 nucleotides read TGTGCCAGCAGCCTACCCTTAGGACAGGGCACTGAAGCTTTCTTT.

Here the CDR3 DNA reads TGTGCCAGCAGCCCCAGGACTAGCGGGGGGGAGACCCAGTACTTC. Protein product: CASSPRTSGGETQYF. This chain uses TRBV9 with TRBJ2-5, with 14 bases that match TRBD2. Germline V gene lookup returns CDR1 SGDLS and CDR2 YYNGEE. This CDR3 has 15 residues. V lost 4 bases, J lost 5 bases, and 4 bases stayed unmatched.

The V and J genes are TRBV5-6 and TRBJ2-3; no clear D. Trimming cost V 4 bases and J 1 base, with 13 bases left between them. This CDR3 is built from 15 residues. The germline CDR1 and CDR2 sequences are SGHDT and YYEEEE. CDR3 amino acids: CASSRLAWGTDTQYF. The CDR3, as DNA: TGTGCCAGCAGCCGACTGGCGTGGGGCACAGATACGCAGTATTTT.

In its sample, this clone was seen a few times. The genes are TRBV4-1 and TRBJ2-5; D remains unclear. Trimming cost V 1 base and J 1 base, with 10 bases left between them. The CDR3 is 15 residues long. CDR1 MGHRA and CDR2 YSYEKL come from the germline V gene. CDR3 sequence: CASSQAGYLQETQYF. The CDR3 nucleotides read TGCGCCAGCAGCCAAGCCGGCTACCTCCAAGAGACCCAGTACTTC.

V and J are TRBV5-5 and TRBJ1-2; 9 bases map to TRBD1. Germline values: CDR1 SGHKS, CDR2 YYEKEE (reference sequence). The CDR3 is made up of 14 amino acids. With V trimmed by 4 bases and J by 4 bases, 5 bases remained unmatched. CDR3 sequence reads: CASSLSQGAYGYTF. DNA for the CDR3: TGTGCCAGCAGCCTCTCACAGGGGGCCTATGGCTACACCTTC.

CDR3: CASSQDFGGAGTDTQYF. The CDR3, as DNA: TGCGCCAGCAGCCAAGATTTCGGGGGGGCCGGGACAGATACGCAGTATTTT. V gene TRBV4-3 combines with J gene TRBJ2-3; TRBD2 agrees at 8 bases. Germline lookup yields CDR1 LGHNA and CDR2 YSLEER. The CDR3 runs 17 residues. After removal of 0 bases from V and 3 bases from J, the junction contained 8 bases not matched to a gene.

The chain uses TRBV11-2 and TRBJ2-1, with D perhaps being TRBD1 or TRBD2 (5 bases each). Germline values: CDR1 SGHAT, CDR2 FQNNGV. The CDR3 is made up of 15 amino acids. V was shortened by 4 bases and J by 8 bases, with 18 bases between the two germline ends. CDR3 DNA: TGTGCCAGCAGCTCGGGGACCCCCCCGGTGGATGAGCAGTTCTTC. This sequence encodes CASSSGTPPVDEQFF.

CDR3 residues: CASCSAGERTEAFF. The CDR3 DNA is TGTGCCAGCTGTTCGGCAGGGGAACGCACTGAAGCTTTCTTT. This chain connects TRBV2 to TRBJ1-1, with a possible D match to TRBD1 (6 bases). Germline CDR1 and CDR2: SNHLY and FYNNEI. The CDR3 runs to 14 residues. Trimming removed 8 bases at V and 4 bases at J, with 17 bases between.

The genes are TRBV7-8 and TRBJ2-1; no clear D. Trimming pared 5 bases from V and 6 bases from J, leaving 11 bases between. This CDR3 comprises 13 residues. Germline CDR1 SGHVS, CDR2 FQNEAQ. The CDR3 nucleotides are TGTGCCAGCAGCATAACGATGGGCAATGAGCAGTTCTTC. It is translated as CASSITMGNEQFF.

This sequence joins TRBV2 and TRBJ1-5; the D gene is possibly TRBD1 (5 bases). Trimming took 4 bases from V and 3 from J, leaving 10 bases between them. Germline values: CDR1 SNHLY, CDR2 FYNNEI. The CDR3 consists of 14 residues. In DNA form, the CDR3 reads TGTGCCAGCAGTGGGGGGTATATCAATCAGCCCCAGCATTTT. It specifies CASSGGYINQPQHF.

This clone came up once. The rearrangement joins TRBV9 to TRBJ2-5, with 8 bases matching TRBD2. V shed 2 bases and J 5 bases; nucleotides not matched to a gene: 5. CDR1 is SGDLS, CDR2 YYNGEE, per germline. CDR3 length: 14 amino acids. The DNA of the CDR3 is TGTGCCAGCAGCGTCGCACAGCGGGGGGAGACCCAGTACTTC. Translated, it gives CASSVAQRGETQYF.

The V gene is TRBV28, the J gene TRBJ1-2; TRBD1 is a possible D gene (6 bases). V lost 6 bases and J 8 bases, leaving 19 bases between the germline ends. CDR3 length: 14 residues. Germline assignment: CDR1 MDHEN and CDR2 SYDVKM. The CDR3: CASRQGSSYGGYTF. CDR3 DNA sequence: TGTGCCAGCAGACAGGGATCAAGCTACGGGGGCTACACCTTC.

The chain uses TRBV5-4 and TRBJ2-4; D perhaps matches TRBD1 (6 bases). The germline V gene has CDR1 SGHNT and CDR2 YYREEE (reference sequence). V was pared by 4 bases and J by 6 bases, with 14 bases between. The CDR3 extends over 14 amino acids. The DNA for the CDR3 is TGTGCCAGCAGCCAGGGACATGGGCCAAACATTCAGTACTTC. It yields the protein CASSQGHGPNIQYF.

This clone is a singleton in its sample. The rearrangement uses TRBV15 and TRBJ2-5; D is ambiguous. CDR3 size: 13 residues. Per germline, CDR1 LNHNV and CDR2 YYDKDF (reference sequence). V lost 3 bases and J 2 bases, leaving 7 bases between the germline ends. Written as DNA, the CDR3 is TGTGCCACCAGCAGGGCAGGACAAGAGACCCAGTACTTC. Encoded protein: CATSRAGQETQYF.

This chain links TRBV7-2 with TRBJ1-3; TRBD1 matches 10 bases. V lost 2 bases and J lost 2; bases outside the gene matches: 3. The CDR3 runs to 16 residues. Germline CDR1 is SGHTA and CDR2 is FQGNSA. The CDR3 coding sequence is TGTGCCAGCAGCTTAAGGACAGGGGGAGCTGGAAACACCATATATTTT. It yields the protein CASSLRTGGAGNTIYF.

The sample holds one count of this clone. The CDR3 nucleotides are TGTGCCTGCTCGGGGGGCCCTGAAGCTTTCTTT. Amino acids: CACSGGPEAFF. The V and J genes are TRBV11-2 and TRBJ1-1, with D possibly being TRBD1 (6 bases). Germline V gene lookup returns CDR1 SGHAT and CDR2 FQNNGV. This CDR3 spans 11 amino acids. Trimming stripped 11 bases from V and 6 bases from J, with 13 bases between.

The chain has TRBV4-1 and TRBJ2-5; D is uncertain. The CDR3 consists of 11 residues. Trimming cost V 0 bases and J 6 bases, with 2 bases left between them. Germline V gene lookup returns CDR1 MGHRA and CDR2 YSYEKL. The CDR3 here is CASSQEQTQYF. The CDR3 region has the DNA TGCGCCAGCAGCCAAGAACAGACCCAGTACTTC.

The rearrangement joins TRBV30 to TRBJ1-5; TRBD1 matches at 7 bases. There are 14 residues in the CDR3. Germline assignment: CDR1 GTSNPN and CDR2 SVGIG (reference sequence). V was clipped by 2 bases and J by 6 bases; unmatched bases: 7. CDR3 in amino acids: CAWSQGGVGQPQHF. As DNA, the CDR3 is TGTGCCTGGAGTCAAGGGGGCGTGGGTCAGCCCCAGCATTTT. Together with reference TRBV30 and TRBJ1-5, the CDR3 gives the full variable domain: SQTIHQWPATLVQPVGSPLSLECTVEGTSNPNLYWYRQAAGRGLQLLFYSVGIGQISSEVPQNLSASRPQDRQFILSSKKLLLSDSGFYLCAWSQGGVGQPQHFGDGTRLSIL.

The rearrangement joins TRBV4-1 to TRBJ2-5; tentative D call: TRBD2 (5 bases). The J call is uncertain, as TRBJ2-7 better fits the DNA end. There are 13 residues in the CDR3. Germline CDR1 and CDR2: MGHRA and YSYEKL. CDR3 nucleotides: TGCGCCAGCAGCCAAGGAACGGGGTACGAGCAGTACTTC. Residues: CASSQGTGYEQYF.

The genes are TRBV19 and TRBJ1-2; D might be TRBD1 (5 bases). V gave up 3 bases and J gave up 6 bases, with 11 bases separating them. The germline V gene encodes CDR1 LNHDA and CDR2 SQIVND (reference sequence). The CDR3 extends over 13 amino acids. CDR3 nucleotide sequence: TGTGCCAGTAGTATGCTAGCCAGGGATGGCTACACCTTC. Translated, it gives CASSMLARDGYTF.

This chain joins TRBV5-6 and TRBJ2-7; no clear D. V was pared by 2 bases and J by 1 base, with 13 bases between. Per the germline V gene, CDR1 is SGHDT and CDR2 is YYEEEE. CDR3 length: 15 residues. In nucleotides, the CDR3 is TGTGCCAGCAGCTTCCCTCCGACTGTTTCCTACGAGCAGTACTTC. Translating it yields CASSFPPTVSYEQYF.

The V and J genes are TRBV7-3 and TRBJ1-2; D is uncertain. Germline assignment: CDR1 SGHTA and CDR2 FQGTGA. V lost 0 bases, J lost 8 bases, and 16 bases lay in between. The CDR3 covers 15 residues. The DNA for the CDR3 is TGTGCCAGCAGCTTAACGGGGATTACAAAGCAAGGCTACACCTTC. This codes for CASSLTGITKQGYTF.

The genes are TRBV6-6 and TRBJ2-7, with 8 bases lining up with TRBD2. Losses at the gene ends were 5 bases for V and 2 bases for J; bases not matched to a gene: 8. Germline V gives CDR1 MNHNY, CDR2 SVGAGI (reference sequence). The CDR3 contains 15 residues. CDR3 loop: CASSGRGGLTYEQYF. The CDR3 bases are TGTGCCAGCAGTGGACGCGGGGGGCTCACCTACGAGCAGTACTTC.

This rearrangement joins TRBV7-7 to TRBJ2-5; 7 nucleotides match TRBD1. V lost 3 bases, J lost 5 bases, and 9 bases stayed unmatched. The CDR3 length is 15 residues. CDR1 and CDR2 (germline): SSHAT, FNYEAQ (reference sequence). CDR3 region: CASSFERGRGETQYF. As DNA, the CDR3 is TGTGCCAGCAGCTTCGAGAGGGGGCGCGGGGAGACCCAGTACTTC.

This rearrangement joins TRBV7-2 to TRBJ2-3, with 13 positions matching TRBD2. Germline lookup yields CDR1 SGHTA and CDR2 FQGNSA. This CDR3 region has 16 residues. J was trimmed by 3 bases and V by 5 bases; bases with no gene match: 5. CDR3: CASSQLAGGKTDTQYF. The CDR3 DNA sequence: TGTGCCAGCAGCCAACTAGCGGGGGGGAAAACAGATACGCAGTATTTT.